One sample yielded the 23 T cell receptor beta chains listed below, sequenced in a study of blood T cell repertoires in COVID-19. The method was immunoSEQ multiplex PCR; TCRdb's version includes in-frame clones alone and lacks a portion of them. The sample has 150,000 to 200,000 clones; around four fifths are singletons. The source material was peripheral blood. These receptors all stem from a human donor in a cohort sampled during active COVID-19.

V is TRBV4-3 and J is TRBJ2-7; 8 bases fit TRBD2. The CDR3 sequence is 14 residues long. V dropped 4 bases and J dropped 7; count of bases not matched to a gene: 9. CDR1 and CDR2 from the germline V gene are LGHNA and YSLEER. The CDR3 sequence: CASSPGRGAGEQYF. For the CDR3, the DNA is TGCGCCAGCAGCCCCGGGAGGGGGGCGGGGGAGCAGTACTTC.

The genes are TRBV9 and TRBJ2-1; a possible D gene is TRBD1 (5 bases). CDR1 and CDR2 from the germline V gene are SGDLS and YYNGEE. The CDR3 length is 13 residues. Trimming cost V 0 bases and J 10 bases, with 11 bases left between them. The CDR3 reads CASSVDPGREQFF. The CDR3 DNA is TGTGCCAGCAGCGTAGATCCAGGGCGGGAGCAGTTCTTC.

The J gene is TRBJ1-6, the V gene TRBV7-8, with 12 positions matching TRBD1. From germline, CDR1 is SGHVS and CDR2 FQNEAQ. CDR3 length: 17 residues. The V gene end was trimmed by 1 base and the J gene end by 10 bases; junction bases not matched to a gene: 8. The CDR3: CASSLVLGQGANSPLHF. The CDR3 nucleotides are TGTGCCAGCAGCTTAGTCTTGGGACAGGGGGCAAACTCACCCCTCCACTTT.

This clone came up once. The chain combines TRBV6-5 with TRBJ2-1, with 9 positions matching TRBD1. With V trimmed by 4 bases and J by 8 bases, 6 bases remained unmatched. Germline V lookup: CDR1 MNHEY, CDR2 SVGAGI. The CDR3 is 14 residues long. CDR3 in DNA: TGTGCCAGCAGTTTCGACAGGGGGGGGGATGAGCAGTTCTTC. Protein sequence: CASSFDRGGDEQFF.

Note on this clone: The sample holds other DNA sequences that translate to the same CDR3. CDR3 loop: CASSLQETQYF. As DNA, the CDR3 is TGTGCCAGCTCATTACAAGAGACCCAGTACTTC. This chain uses TRBV18 with TRBJ2-5; D is undetermined. This CDR3 contains 11 residues. Trimming shortened V by 5 bases and J by 2 bases, and 3 bases separated the two germline ends. Germline V CDR1 and CDR2: KGHSH, LQKENI.

This clone is a singleton in its sample. J is TRBJ1-2 and V is TRBV5-1; D uncertain. The CDR3 has 16 amino acids. Germline assignment: CDR1 SGHRS and CDR2 YFSETQ. The V gene lost 0 bases and the J gene lost 8 bases, with 20 bases spanning the gap. Here the CDR3 reads CASSLGIMGPLEGYTF. Here the CDR3 DNA reads TGCGCCAGCAGCTTGGGGATTATGGGTCCTCTGGAGGGCTACACCTTC.

The gene calls are TRBV11-2 and TRBJ1-5; tentatively, D is TRBD1 (6 bases). The length of the CDR3 is 16 residues. Germline V gene lookup returns CDR1 SGHAT and CDR2 FQNNGV. The V and J ends lost 4 bases and 0 bases respectively, with 13 bases between them. CDR3 region: CASSWGGGNSNQPQHF. Written as DNA, the CDR3 is TGTGCCAGCAGCTGGGGGGGCGGAAATAGCAATCAGCCCCAGCATTTT. The entire variable domain, with the rest obtained from reference TRBV11-2 and TRBJ1-5, is as follows: EAGVAQSPRYKIIEKRQSVAFWCNPISGHATLYWYQQILGQGPKLLIQFQNNGVVDDSQLPKDRFSAERLKGVDSTLKIQPAKLEDSAVYLCASSWGGGNSNQPQHFGDGTRLSIL.

About this clone: Different DNA sequences within this sample yield the same CDR3. J is TRBJ2-7 and V is TRBV5-4; D is undetermined. V lost 3 bases and J 3 bases, leaving 7 bases between the germline ends. The CDR3 has 12 residues. Germline V gives CDR1 SGHNT, CDR2 YYREEE (reference sequence). The CDR3 region has the DNA TGTGCCAGCAGCTCCCGCGGCTACGAGCAGTACTTC. It specifies CASSSRGYEQYF.

V and J are TRBV11-1 and TRBJ2-5; 7 nucleotides match TRBD1. Germline CDR1 reads SGHAT; CDR2 reads FQDESV (reference sequence). The V and J ends lost 5 bases and 5 bases, in that order; junction bases with no gene match: 11. This CDR3 has 15 amino acids. The CDR3 sequence: CASSPGQPGSETQYF. CDR3 DNA sequence: TGTGCCAGCAGCCCGGGACAGCCGGGCTCGGAGACCCAGTACTTC.

This clone was picked up one time. The V and J genes are TRBV2 and TRBJ2-7, with 8 bases aligning to TRBD1. The length of the CDR3 is 13 residues. V was pared by 5 bases and J by 3 bases, with 3 bases of the junction left unmatched. Germline CDR1 reads SNHLY; CDR2 reads FYNNEI. CDR3 nucleotide sequence: TGTGCCAGCAGTACAGGGGGGCGCTACGAGCAGTACTTC. This encodes CASSTGGRYEQYF.

CDR3 nucleotide sequence: TGTGCCAGCCGTGGAGACAGGGGGCGCAGGGACCCTAGCAATCAGCCCCAGCATTTT. Translated: CASRGDRGRRDPSNQPQHF. This sequence joins TRBV2 and TRBJ1-5; 10 nucleotides agree with TRBD1. The CDR3 runs 19 residues. The V and J ends lost 8 bases and 0 bases, in that order; junction bases with no gene match: 16. Germline lookup yields CDR1 SNHLY and CDR2 FYNNEI.

The chain carries TRBV11-2 and TRBJ2-5, with TRBD2 matching 10 bases. The germline CDR1 and CDR2 sequences are SGHAT and FQNNGV. The trim removed 2 bases at V and 4 bases at J, leaving 4 bases unmatched. The CDR3 runs to 15 residues. This CDR3 is CASSLTSGGGETQYF. CDR3 bases: TGTGCCAGCAGCTTAACCAGCGGGGGGGGAGAGACCCAGTACTTC.

CDR3 protein: CASSQDRVSTDTQYF. CDR3 in DNA: TGCGCCAGCAGCCAAGACAGGGTTAGCACAGATACGCAGTATTTT. The chain links TRBV4-3 to TRBJ2-3, with D maybe TRBD1 (5 bases). Trimming shortened V by 0 bases and J by 0 bases, and 7 bases separated the two germline ends. The CDR3 loop spans 15 amino acids. Looked up from germline, CDR1 is LGHNA and CDR2 is YSLEER.

The chain couples TRBV11-2 to TRBJ1-2, with D hard to call. Germline V gives CDR1 SGHAT, CDR2 FQNNGV. Trimming took off 3 bases at V and 7 bases at J, with 9 bases between the two ends. CDR3 length: 12 amino acids. The CDR3 nucleotides read TGTGCCAGCAGCTTCCCTGCCGGTGGCTACACCTTC. Protein: CASSFPAGGYTF.

The chain couples TRBV18 to TRBJ1-2, with D tentatively TRBD1 (5 bases). The CDR3 totals 15 residues. Germline V gene lookup returns CDR1 KGHSH and CDR2 LQKENI. V lost 1 base and J 7 bases, leaving 16 bases between the germline ends. CDR3 in amino acids: CASSPLIQEGRGYTF. CDR3 in DNA: TGTGCCAGCTCACCACTCATACAGGAAGGTCGTGGCTACACCTTC.

The chain combines TRBV6-5 with TRBJ2-7; no definite D call. This CDR3 contains 14 residues. V lost 0 bases, J lost 0 bases, and 6 bases lay in between. CDR1 is MNHEY and CDR2 is SVGAGI in the germline V gene. The CDR3 protein is CASSYSADSYEQYF. The CDR3 DNA reads TGTGCCAGCAGTTACTCGGCGGACTCCTACGAGCAGTACTTC.

The V and J genes are TRBV30 and TRBJ1-5, with TRBD1 as a possible D gene (5 bases). The germline V and J ends were trimmed by 0 bases and 2 bases, with 14 bases remaining between them. Germline CDR1 and CDR2: GTSNPN and SVGIG (reference sequence). The CDR3 spans 16 residues. CDR3 DNA sequence: TGTGCCTGGAGTGTACTGGGGGACTCCGGCAATCAGCCCCAGCATTTT. Protein: CAWSVLGDSGNQPQHF.

V usage is TRBV24-1 and J usage is TRBJ2-1; 9 bases are shared with TRBD2. After removal of 4 bases from V and 7 bases from J, the junction contained 4 bases not matched to a gene. Germline V gene data show CDR1 as KGHDR and CDR2 as SFDVKD. There are 14 residues in the CDR3. In DNA form, the CDR3 reads TGTGCCACCAGTGAAGCTAGCGGGAAAAATGAGCAGTTCTTC. Translated, it gives CATSEASGKNEQFF.

This rearrangement joins TRBV5-8 to TRBJ1-5, with 8 bases matching TRBD1. Trimming cost V 6 bases and J 6 bases; bases outside gene matches: 14. The germline CDR1 and CDR2 sequences are SGHTS and YDEGEE. The CDR3 runs to 16 residues. This CDR3 reads CASTLGWAGGGQPQHF. In DNA form, the CDR3 reads TGTGCCAGCACCCTCGGCTGGGCAGGGGGCGGTCAGCCCCAGCATTTT.

This clone was picked up many times. This sample also contains other DNA sequences that code for the same CDR3. This rearrangement joins TRBV6-1 to TRBJ1-3; tentative D call: TRBD1 (5 bases). Trimming removed 0 bases from V and 2 bases from J, with 11 bases in between. The CDR3 consists of 16 residues. Germline-derived CDR1 and CDR2 are MNHNS and SASEGT. The CDR3 reads CASSEALGAPGNTIYF. In nucleotides, the CDR3 is TGTGCCAGCAGTGAAGCCTTAGGGGCTCCTGGAAACACCATATATTTT.

The chain joins TRBV19 to TRBJ2-3; D uncertain. CDR3 length: 13 residues. The germline V and J ends were trimmed by 2 bases and 4 bases, with 7 bases remaining between them. Looked up from germline, CDR1 is LNHDA and CDR2 is SQIVND (reference sequence). This CDR3 is CASSILSADTQYF. For the CDR3, the DNA is TGTGCCAGTAGTATATTAAGCGCAGATACGCAGTATTTT.

The rearrangement links TRBV7-9 to TRBJ1-6; 8 nucleotides match TRBD1. The J segment lost 3 bases and the V segment lost 3 bases, leaving 4 bases of the junction unmatched. The germline gives CDR1 SEHNR, CDR2 FQNEAQ (reference sequence). CDR3 length: 16 amino acids. The CDR3 spells CASSFAGQGYNSPLHF. CDR3 nucleotides: TGTGCCAGCAGCTTCGCCGGACAGGGCTATAATTCACCCCTCCACTTT.

CDR3 amino acids: CASEKGQTNTGELFF. The CDR3 bases are TGTGCCAGCGAGAAGGGACAGACGAACACCGGGGAGCTGTTTTTT. This chain links TRBV10-3 with TRBJ2-2; 7 nucleotides line up with TRBD1. The CDR3 is 15 amino acids. The germline V gene encodes CDR1 ENHRY and CDR2 SYGVKD. The junction had 8 bases not matched to a gene; V was cut back by 10 bases and J by 0 bases.